Listed below are T cell receptor beta chains from one sample, sequenced in a study of early T cells in non-severe SARS-CoV-2 infection. TCRdb ran MiXCR on the 5' RACE reads and lists one entry per CDR3 protein. The data contain more than 45,000 distinct CDR3 sequences, around 12% of them singletons. Sequencing was performed on whole blood. The receptor source for this set is an adult who was a healthcare worker with PCR-confirmed SARS-CoV-2 infection or an uninfected control (not recorded which). Both conserved end residues are part of each CDR3. A D gene is named only where the DNA matches it firmly. Where a row states a size, it is once, few, many or the class of an expanded clone; other rows omit it.

V gene	clone size	CDR3 length	J gene	D gene	CDR3 DNA	CDR3 protein
TRBV24-1	NA	15	TRBJ2-3	NA	TGTGCCACCAGTCACTCGTCTCGTCGGGCAGATACGCAGTATTTT	CATSHSSRRADTQYF
TRBV28	few	12	TRBJ2-1	NA	TGTGCCAGCAGTAGGCAGCTCAATGAGCAGTTCTTC	CASSRQLNEQFF
TRBV29-1	many	11	TRBJ2-5	NA	TGCAGCGTTGATCTGGGGGAGACCCAGTACTTC	CSVDLGETQYF
TRBV4-2	NA	18	TRBJ2-1	TRBD2	TGTGCCAGCAGCCAAGACAGACTAGCGGAGTCGGCCTACAATGAGCAGTTCTTC	CASSQDRLAESAYNEQFF
TRBV7-9	many	13	TRBJ1-1	TRBD1	TGTGCCAGCAACCATTTTGGACAGGCGCCGGCTTTCTTT	CASNHFGQAPAFF
TRBV5-6	many	14	TRBJ1-5	NA	TGTGCCAGCAGCTCAGGGTCGAGCAATCAGCCCCAGCATTTT	CASSSGSSNQPQHF
TRBV4-1	many	16	TRBJ2-7	TRBD1	TGCGCCAGCAGCCCAGGGGGAGTTCGAGGGTCCTACGAGCAGTACTTC	CASSPGGVRGSYEQYF
TRBV13	NA	13	TRBJ1-1	NA	TGTGCCAGCATACGGTTAAGGGTCACTGAAGCTTTCTTT	CASIRLRVTEAFF
TRBV7-6	many	12	TRBJ2-7	NA	TGTGCCAGCAGCTCGGGACCGTTCGAGCAGTACTTC	CASSSGPFEQYF
TRBV5-1	few	16	TRBJ2-5	NA	TGCGTCAGCAGCTTGTGGAACAGGGAGATTGGGGAGACCCAGTACTTC	CVSSLWNREIGETQYF
TRBV5-1	many	14	TRBJ1-4	NA	TGCGCCAGCAGCCCTGAGGCTGGGGATGAAAAACTGTTTTTT	CASSPEAGDEKLFF
TRBV20-1	few	14	TRBJ2-5	NA	TGCAGTGCTAGATATTGGGCGGAACAAGAGACCCAGTACTTC	CSARYWAEQETQYF
TRBV5-1	many	17	TRBJ2-1	TRBD2	TGCGCCAGCAGCACCCGGACTAGCGGGGGGGCGGGCAATGAGCAGTTCTTC	CASSTRTSGGAGNEQFF
TRBV10-2	many	11	TRBJ2-5	NA	TGCGCCAGCAGGGGAGGAGAGACCCAGTACTTC	CASRGGETQYF
TRBV7-2	few	15	TRBJ2-7	NA	TGTGCCAGCAGCTTAGCAGCCACCGGAGCCTACGAGCAGTACTTC	CASSLAATGAYEQYF
TRBV20-1	NA	16	TRBJ1-6	TRBD1	TGCAGTGCTGGGGACGGGACAGGGGTCTATAATTCACCCCTCCACTTT	CSAGDGTGVYNSPLHF
TRBV12-3/TRBV12-4	few	16	TRBJ2-3	TRBD1	TGTGCCAGCAGTTGGGGGACAGGGGGCGGTACAGATACGCAGTATTTT	CASSWGTGGGTDTQYF
TRBV12-3/TRBV12-4	NA	14	TRBJ2-4	NA	TGTGCCAGCAGTTTAACGGGGATGGACAACATTCAGTACTTC	CASSLTGMDNIQYF
TRBV28	many	12	TRBJ1-5	NA	TGTGCCAGCAACAGGGTAGTTCAGCCCCAGCATTTT	CASNRVVQPQHF
TRBV10-2	many	16	TRBJ2-2	TRBD2	TGCGCCAGCACCTCCGGCATCGGGGGGGCATCCGGGGAGCTGTTTTTT	CASTSGIGGASGELFF
TRBV9	few	14	TRBJ2-3	NA	TGTGCCAGCAGCCCAACGGAAGGCACAGATACGCAGTATTTT	CASSPTEGTDTQYF
TRBV7-9	few	13	TRBJ1-2	NA	TGTGCCAGCAGCTTACAGGAAGTTGATGGCTACACCTTC	CASSLQEVDGYTF
TRBV6-2/TRBV6-3	many	13	TRBJ1-2	NA	TGTGCCAGCAATGCCGGACGGAACTATGGCTACACCTTC	CASNAGRNYGYTF
TRBV7-8	few	20	TRBJ1-5	TRBD1	TGTGCCAGCAGCAAAGGGGGGCGGGACAGGCTTTTAAGTAGCAATCAGCCCCAGCATTTT	CASSKGGRDRLLSSNQPQHF
TRBV30	NA	13	TRBJ2-3	NA	TGTGCCTGTTCTTGGCGGGGCACAGATACGCAGTATTTT	CACSWRGTDTQYF
TRBV30	NA	13	TRBJ1-2	NA	TGTGCCTTTAACCCCCAGACGAACTATGGCTACACCTTC	CAFNPQTNYGYTF
TRBV7-9	few	15	TRBJ2-3	TRBD1	TGTGCCAGCAGCTGGTTGGGACAGACCACAGATACGCAGTATTTT	CASSWLGQTTDTQYF
TRBV6-8	many	18	TRBJ1-2	TRBD1	TGTGCCAGCAGTTACGACCCGGTAGGGACAGGGGTTTTGGCTGGCTACACCTTC	CASSYDPVGTGVLAGYTF
TRBV6-2/TRBV6-3	many	13	TRBJ1-6	TRBD1	TGTGCCAGCAGTCCCAGGGGGCTATCACCCCTCCACTTT	CASSPRGLSPLHF
TRBV27	few	13	TRBJ2-7	NA	TGTGCCAGCAGTACCCCGGACCAGTACGAGCAGTACTTC	CASSTPDQYEQYF
TRBV11-2	few	15	TRBJ1-3	NA	TGTGCCAGCAGCCTGGAACAGGCGACTGGAAACACCATATATTTT	CASSLEQATGNTIYF
TRBV29-1	few	13	TRBJ2-4	NA	TGCAGCGTTGAAGAATCAGGACACAACATTCAGTACTTC	CSVEESGHNIQYF
TRBV2	NA	12	TRBJ1-2	NA	TGTGCCAGCAGTAACAGGAACTATGGCTACACCTTC	CASSNRNYGYTF
TRBV7-8	few	11	TRBJ2-5	TRBD2	TGTGCCGCGGGGGGGATGGAGACCCAGTACTTC	CAAGGMETQYF
TRBV29-1	few	14	TRBJ2-7	NA	TGCAGCGTTGCCCCTAGACAGGCTACCTACGAGCAGTACTTC	CSVAPRQATYEQYF
TRBV29-1	many	13	TRBJ1-2	NA	TGCAGCGTTGATGTTAGTAGGCGTGCTGGCTACACCTTC	CSVDVSRRAGYTF
TRBV29-1	NA	15	TRBJ2-2	NA	TGCAGCGTGAGCGGACCCGCCGTGGCGGGCGGGGAGCTGTTTTTT	CSVSGPAVAGGELFF
TRBV5-1	few	14	TRBJ2-7	TRBD2	TGCGCCAGCAGCTTGGGTGGACTAGCCCACGAGCAGTACTTC	CASSLGGLAHEQYF
TRBV3-1	many	15	TRBJ2-1	NA	TGTGCCAGCAGCCAAGCTGCGGACGTATACAATGAGCAGTTCTTC	CASSQAADVYNEQFF
TRBV7-9	many	15	TRBJ1-4	TRBD1	TGTGCCAGCAGCTTAAATTCAGGGGGTAATGAAAAACTGTTTTTT	CASSLNSGGNEKLFF
TRBV18	NA	13	TRBJ2-5	NA	TGTGCCAGCTCACCGGGGAGCCGGGAGACCCAGTACTTC	CASSPGSRETQYF
TRBV9	NA	19	TRBJ2-2	TRBD2	TGTGCCAGCAGCGTCACTCCGGGACTAGCGGGGACATACACCGGGGAGCTGTTTTTT	CASSVTPGLAGTYTGELFF
TRBV11-2	few	15	TRBJ1-1	NA	TGTGCCAGCAGCTTAAACATGGGAGGGGACACTGAAGCTTTCTTT	CASSLNMGGDTEAFF
TRBV20-1	once	11	TRBJ1-2	NA	TGCAGTGCTAGCGACAGCACCGGCTACACCTTC	CSASDSTGYTF
TRBV7-9	many	16	TRBJ1-4	NA	TGTGCCAGCAGCTTAGGCAGTGGAAACATTGGAGAAAAACTGTTTTTT	CASSLGSGNIGEKLFF
TRBV20-1	NA	13	TRBJ2-7	TRBD1	TGCAGTGCTAGACGGACAGGGGTCGACGAGCAGTACTTC	CSARRTGVDEQYF
TRBV19	few	14	TRBJ2-7	NA	TGTGCCAGTAGTTACCAAGTCGACTCCTACGAGCAGTACTTC	CASSYQVDSYEQYF
TRBV4-1	NA	16	TRBJ2-1	NA	TGCGCCAGCAGCCAAGATTGGGCTAGCGAGTACAATGAGCAGTTCTTC	CASSQDWASEYNEQFF
TRBV7-8	many	20	TRBJ2-6	TRBD2	TGTGCCAGCAGCTTAGATGAGTGGCTAGCGGGAGTCTCTGGGGCCAACGTCCTGACTTTC	CASSLDEWLAGVSGANVLTF
TRBV6-6	NA	17	TRBJ2-7	TRBD2	TGTCCCAGCAGTTACTCGGAGGGCGGGAGTAGGCCCTACGAGCAGTACTTC	CPSSYSEGGSRPYEQYF
TRBV27	few	13	TRBJ2-1	NA	TGTGCCACAAACAGGGAACCGGGGGGTGAGCAGTTCTTC	CATNREPGGEQFF
TRBV12-3/TRBV12-4	NA	17	TRBJ2-2	NA	TGTGCCAGCATCCAAGCGGGCCGACCCCCGGGCACCGGGGAGCTGTTTTTT	CASIQAGRPPGTGELFF
TRBV4-3	many	14	TRBJ1-1	NA	TGCGCCAGCAGCCAAGACCTCCAGGGAGGTGAAGCTTTCTTT	CASSQDLQGGEAFF
TRBV20-1	few	15	TRBJ2-3	TRBD2	TGCAGTGCCCGAACGGGGGGGGAAGAGACAGATACGCAGTATTTT	CSARTGGEETDTQYF
TRBV19	NA	14	TRBJ2-5	NA	TGTGCCAGTAGTACAGGTACAGGTGAAGAGACCCAGTACTTC	CASSTGTGEETQYF
TRBV30	NA	13	TRBJ1-1	TRBD1	TGTGCCTGGAGTCCCGGGACAGATCTCGAAGCTTTCTTT	CAWSPGTDLEAFF
TRBV10-1	NA	12	TRBJ1-1	NA	TGCGCCAGCAGCCAGGGATTTACTGAAGCTTTCTTT	CASSQGFTEAFF
TRBV10-3	NA	12	TRBJ1-1	NA	TGTGCCATCAGGGGGATGAACACTGAAGCTTTCTTT	CAIRGMNTEAFF
TRBV7-2	few	13	TRBJ2-3	NA	TGTGCCAGCAGCCGCCCGAGCACAGATACGCAGTATTTT	CASSRPSTDTQYF